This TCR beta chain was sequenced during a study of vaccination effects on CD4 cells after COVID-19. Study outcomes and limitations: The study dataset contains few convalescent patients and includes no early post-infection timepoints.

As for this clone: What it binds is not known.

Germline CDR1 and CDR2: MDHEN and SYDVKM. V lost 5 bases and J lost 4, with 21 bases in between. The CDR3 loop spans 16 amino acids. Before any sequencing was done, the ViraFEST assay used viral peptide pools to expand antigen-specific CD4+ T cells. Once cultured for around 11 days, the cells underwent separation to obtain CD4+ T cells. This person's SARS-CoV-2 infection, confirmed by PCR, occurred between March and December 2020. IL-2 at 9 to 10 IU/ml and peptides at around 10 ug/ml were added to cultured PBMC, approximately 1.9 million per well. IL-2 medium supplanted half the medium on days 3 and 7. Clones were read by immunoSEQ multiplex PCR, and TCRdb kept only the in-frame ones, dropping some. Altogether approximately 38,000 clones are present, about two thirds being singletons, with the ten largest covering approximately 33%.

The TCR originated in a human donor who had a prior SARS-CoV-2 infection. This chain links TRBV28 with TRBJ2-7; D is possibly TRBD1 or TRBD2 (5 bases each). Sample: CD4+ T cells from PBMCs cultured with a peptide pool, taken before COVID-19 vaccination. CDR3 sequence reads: CASSALPGGGNYEQYF. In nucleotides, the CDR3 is TGTGCCAGCAGTGCGCTCCCTGGGGGTGGGAATTACGAGCAGTACTTC.